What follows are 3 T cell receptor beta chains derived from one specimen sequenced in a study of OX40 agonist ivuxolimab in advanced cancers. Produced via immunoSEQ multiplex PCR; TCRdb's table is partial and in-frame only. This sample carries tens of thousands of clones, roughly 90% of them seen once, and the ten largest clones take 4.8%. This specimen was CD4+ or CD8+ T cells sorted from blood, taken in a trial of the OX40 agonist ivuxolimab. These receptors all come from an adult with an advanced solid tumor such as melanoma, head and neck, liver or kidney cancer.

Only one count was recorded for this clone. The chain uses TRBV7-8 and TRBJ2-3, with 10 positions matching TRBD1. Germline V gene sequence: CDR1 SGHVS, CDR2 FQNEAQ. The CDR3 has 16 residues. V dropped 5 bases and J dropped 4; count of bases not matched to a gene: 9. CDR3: CASSTGQGGTPDTQYF. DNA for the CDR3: TGTGCCAGCAGCACCGGACAGGGGGGGACCCCAGATACGCAGTATTTT.

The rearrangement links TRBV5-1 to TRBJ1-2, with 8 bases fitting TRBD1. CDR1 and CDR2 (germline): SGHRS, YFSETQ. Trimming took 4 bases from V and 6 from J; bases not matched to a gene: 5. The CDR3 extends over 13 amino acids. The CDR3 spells CASSPDRENGYTF. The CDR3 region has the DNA TGCGCCAGCAGCCCGGACAGGGAGAATGGCTACACCTTC.

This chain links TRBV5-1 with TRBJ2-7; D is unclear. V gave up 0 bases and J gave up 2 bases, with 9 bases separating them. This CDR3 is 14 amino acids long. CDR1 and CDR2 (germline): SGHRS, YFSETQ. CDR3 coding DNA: TGCGCCAGCAGCTTGGCTACAGATACCTACGAGCAGTACTTC. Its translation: CASSLATDTYEQYF.